The entry below describes one TCR beta chain. The record originates from a study of blood T cell repertoires in COVID-19. Study context: COVID-19 samples, acute and convalescent, were from the United States, Italy and Spain. Sample material is recorded as cDNA or gDNA derived from T cells, B-cell-depleted T cells, or PBMCs.

Original methodology: From reference gene primer amplification, estimates of nucleated cell counts were derived. Measured with immunoSEQ multiplex PCR; TCRdb has only the in-frame clones, and not every one. For V, J and clone size, that table is used; D and trimming come from the DNA. The sample includes 200,000 to 250,000 clones, approximately 84% of them seen just once. The germline CDR1 and CDR2 sequences are KGHSH and LQKENI. V gave up 5 bases and J gave up 2 bases; unmatched junction bases: 6. The length of the CDR3 is 16 residues. The sequence was obtained from a man older than 75 with acute or convalescent COVID-19. The sequenced material came from peripheral blood. V gene TRBV18 combines with J gene TRBJ2-3; the match to TRBD2 covers 11 bases. The CDR3 DNA reads TGTGCCAGCTCATCGCCGGGACTAGCGGTCACAGATACGCAGTATTTT. Residues: CASSSPGLAVTDTQYF. Drawing the rest from reference TRBV18 and TRBJ2-3, the complete variable domain is NAGVMQNPRHLVRRRGQEARLRCSPMKGHSHVYWYRQLPEEGLKFMVYLQKENIIDESGMPKERFSAEFPKEGPSILRIQQVVRGDSAAYFCASSSPGLAVTDTQYFGPGTRLTVL.